This T cell receptor beta chain is from a study of OX40 agonist ivuxolimab in advanced cancers. Study-level points and caveats: Some patients who did not respond also had low normalized T-cell clonal expansion.

The germline V and J ends were trimmed by 5 bases and 2 bases, with 12 bases remaining between them. CDR1 is SGHNT, CDR2 YENEEA, per germline. The CDR3 extends over 14 amino acids. Assay: immunoSEQ multiplex PCR; the TCRdb copy retains only in-frame clones and omits some. The data contain about 69,000 clones, 70% to 90% of them seen just once; the ten biggest clones take up roughly 6.1%. Comment on this clone: Its antigen is currently unknown.

The sequence derives from an adult with an advanced solid tumor such as melanoma, head and neck, liver or kidney cancer. The genes are TRBV11-3 and TRBJ2-5, with no clear D. This sample comprised CD4+ or CD8+ T cells sorted from blood, obtained in a trial of the OX40 agonist ivuxolimab. The CDR3 DNA sequence: TGTGCCAGCAGCCCCCGCTCGAATCAAGAGACCCAGTACTTC. This sequence encodes CASSPRSNQETQYF.